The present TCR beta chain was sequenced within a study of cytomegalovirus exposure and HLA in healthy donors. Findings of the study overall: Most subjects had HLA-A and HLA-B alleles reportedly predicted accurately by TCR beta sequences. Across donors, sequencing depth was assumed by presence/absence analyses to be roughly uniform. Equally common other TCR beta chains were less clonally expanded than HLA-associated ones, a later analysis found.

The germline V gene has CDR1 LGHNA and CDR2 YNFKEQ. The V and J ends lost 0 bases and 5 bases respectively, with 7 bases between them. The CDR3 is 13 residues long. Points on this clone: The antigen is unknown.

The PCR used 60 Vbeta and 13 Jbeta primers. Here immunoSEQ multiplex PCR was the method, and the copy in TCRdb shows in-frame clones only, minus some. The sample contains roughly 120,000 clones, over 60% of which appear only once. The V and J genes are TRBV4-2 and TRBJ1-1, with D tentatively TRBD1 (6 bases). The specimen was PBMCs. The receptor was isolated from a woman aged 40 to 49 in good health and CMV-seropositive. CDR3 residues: CASSQDRGTEAFF. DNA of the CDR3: TGTGCCAGCAGCCAAGACAGGGGAACTGAAGCTTTCTTT.